These T cell receptor beta chains were read from a single sample in a study of cytomegalovirus exposure and HLA in healthy donors. TCRdb's copy holds only in-frame clones and misses some; the assay was immunoSEQ multiplex PCR. The profile shows 200,000 or so clones, roughly 88% of them singletons. Sequencing used PBMCs. Source of these receptors: a woman aged 25 to 39 in good health and CMV-seropositive. CDR3s include the opening cysteine and the closing phenylalanine or tryptophan. D genes are given only for firm matches. Only part of the rows carry a size: once, few, many, or a class if the clone is expanded.

TGTGCCTGGAGTCCGCGGACTAGCGGGACTAATGAGCAGTTCTTC | CAWSPRTSGTNEQFF | TRBV30 | TRBD2 | 15 | - | TRBJ2-1
TGTGCCAGCAGTTTTACAGGGGTCACTGACGGCTACACCTTC | CASSFTGVTDGYTF | TRBV28 | TRBD1 | 14 | - | TRBJ1-2
TGTGCCAGCTCACCTCCCCTTGGGGCAAATGAGCAGTTCTTC | CASSPPLGANEQFF | TRBV18 | - | 14 | - | TRBJ2-1
TGTGCCAGCAGCCTCATAGCGGGAGGGCGAGATACGCAGTATTTT | CASSLIAGGRDTQYF | TRBV7-9 | TRBD2 | 15 | few | TRBJ2-3
TGCGCCAGCAGCTACGGGCAGGGAACTAGCACAGATACGCAGTATTTT | CASSYGQGTSTDTQYF | TRBV5-1 | - | 16 | - | TRBJ2-3
TGCAGTGCAACCGGGACAGAAGCTTTCTTT | CSATGTEAFF | TRBV20-1 | - | 10 | - | TRBJ1-1
TGTGCCAGCAGTCGCCTACTAGCGGGAGACTTTGAGCAGTTCTTC | CASSRLLAGDFEQFF | TRBV6-5 | TRBD2 | 15 | - | TRBJ2-1
TGTGCCAGCAGTGTTGGGCTAGCGGGCACCGGGGAGCTGTTTTTT | CASSVGLAGTGELFF | TRBV2 | TRBD2 | 15 | - | TRBJ2-2
TGTGCCAGCAGTTACGTAGCGGGAGGGGTAGATACGCAGTATTTT | CASSYVAGGVDTQYF | TRBV6-5 | TRBD2 | 15 | - | TRBJ2-3
TGTGCCAGCAGCCCAGGACAGGGGCGGTTAACCTACGAGCAGTACTTC | CASSPGQGRLTYEQYF | TRBV9 | TRBD1 | 16 | once | TRBJ2-7